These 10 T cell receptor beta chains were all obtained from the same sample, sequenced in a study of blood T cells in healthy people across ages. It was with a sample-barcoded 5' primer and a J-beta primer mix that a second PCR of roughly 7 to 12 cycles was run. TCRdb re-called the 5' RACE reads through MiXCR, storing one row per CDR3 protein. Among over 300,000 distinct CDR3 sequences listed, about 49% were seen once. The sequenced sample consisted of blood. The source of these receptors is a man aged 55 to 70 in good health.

This CDR3 reads CASSRSGAPNQPQHF. CDR3 bases: TGTGCCAGCAGTCGTTCAGGGGCGCCTAATCAGCCCCAGCATTTT. The chain combines TRBV7-2 with TRBJ1-5, with D possibly matching TRBD1 (6 bases). V was cut by 6 bases and J by 4 bases, with 16 bases left in between. The germline V gene has CDR1 SGHTA and CDR2 FQGNSA. CDR3 length: 15 residues.

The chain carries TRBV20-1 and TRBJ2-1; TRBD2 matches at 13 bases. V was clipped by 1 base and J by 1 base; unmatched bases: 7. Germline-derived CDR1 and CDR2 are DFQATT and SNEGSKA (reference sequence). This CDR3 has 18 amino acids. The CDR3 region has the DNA TGCAGTGCTAGAGCCCTACTAGCGGGAGGGTTGTCCTACAATGAGCAGTTCTTC. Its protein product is CSARALLAGGLSYNEQFF.

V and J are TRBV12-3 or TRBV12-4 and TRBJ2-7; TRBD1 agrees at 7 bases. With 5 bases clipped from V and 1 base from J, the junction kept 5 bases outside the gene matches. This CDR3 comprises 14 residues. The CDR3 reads CASSPPGQSYEQYF. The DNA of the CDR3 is TGTGCCAGCAGTCCCCCGGGACAGTCCTACGAGCAGTACTTC.

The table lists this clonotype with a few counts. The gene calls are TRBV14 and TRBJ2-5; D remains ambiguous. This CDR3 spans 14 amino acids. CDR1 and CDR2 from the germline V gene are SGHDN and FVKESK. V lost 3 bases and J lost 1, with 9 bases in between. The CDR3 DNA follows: TGTGCCAGCAGCCACTGGGGAAGCCAAGAGACCCAGTACTTC. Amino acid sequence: CASSHWGSQETQYF.

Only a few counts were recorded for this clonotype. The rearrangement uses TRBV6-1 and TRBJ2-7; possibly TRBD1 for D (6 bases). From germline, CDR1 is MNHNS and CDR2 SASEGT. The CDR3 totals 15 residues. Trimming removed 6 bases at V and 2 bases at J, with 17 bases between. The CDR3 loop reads CASSPQGRMTYEQYF. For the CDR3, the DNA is TGTGCCAGCAGCCCACAGGGTAGGATGACCTACGAGCAGTACTTC.

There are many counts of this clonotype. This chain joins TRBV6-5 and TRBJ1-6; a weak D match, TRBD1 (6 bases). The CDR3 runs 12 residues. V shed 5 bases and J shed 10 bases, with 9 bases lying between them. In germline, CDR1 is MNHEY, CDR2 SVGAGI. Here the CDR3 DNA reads TGTGCCAGCAGTATGAGGGGGTCACCCCTCCACTTT. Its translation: CASSMRGSPLHF.

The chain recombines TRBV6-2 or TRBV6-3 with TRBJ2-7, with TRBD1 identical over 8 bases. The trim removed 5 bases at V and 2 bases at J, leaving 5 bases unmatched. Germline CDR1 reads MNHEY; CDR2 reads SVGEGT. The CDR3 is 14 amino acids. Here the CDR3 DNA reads TGTGCCAGCAGTACCCGACAGGGGACCTACGAGCAGTACTTC. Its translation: CASSTRQGTYEQYF.

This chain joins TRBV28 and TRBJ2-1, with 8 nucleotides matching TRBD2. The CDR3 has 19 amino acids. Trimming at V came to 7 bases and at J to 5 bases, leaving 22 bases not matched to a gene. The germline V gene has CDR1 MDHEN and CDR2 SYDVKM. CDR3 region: CASTTRRGVPVSSNNEQFF. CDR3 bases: TGTGCCAGCACCACTCGGCGGGGGGTCCCCGTTTCTTCGAACAATGAGCAGTTCTTC.

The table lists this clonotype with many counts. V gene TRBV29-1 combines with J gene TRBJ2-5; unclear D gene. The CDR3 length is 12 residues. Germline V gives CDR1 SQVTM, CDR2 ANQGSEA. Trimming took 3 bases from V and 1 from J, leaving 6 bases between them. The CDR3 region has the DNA TGCAGCGTTGACAAATCCCAAGAGACCCAGTACTTC. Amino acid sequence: CSVDKSQETQYF.

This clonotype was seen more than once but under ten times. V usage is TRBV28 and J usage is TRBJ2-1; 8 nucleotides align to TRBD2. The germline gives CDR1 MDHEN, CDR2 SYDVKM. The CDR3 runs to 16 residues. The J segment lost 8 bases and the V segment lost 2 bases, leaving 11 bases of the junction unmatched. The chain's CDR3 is CASSLPNGRVRDEQFF. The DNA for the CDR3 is TGTGCCAGCAGTTTACCTAACGGGAGGGTTCGGGATGAGCAGTTCTTC.